Sequencing of this T cell receptor (beta chain) was carried out in a study of T cells after yellow fever vaccination (dated by TCRdb to between 2019 and 2020). About the study as a whole: Libraries from fractions with low cell numbers were prepared with the SMART-Seq v4 Ultra Low Input RNA kit. To follow T-cell clones before and after both primary and booster YFV17D yellow fever vaccination, bulk TCR alpha and beta repertoires underwent longitudinal sequencing. Blood was drawn at multiple timepoints before and after primary and secondary immunization, with bulk PBMC replicates and cell subsets isolated. Two healthy male donors, one aged 18 to 30 and one aged 30 to 40 years, made up the cohort.

Study-level results and caveats: After the booster, most of the clones that had expanded following primary vaccination were detected again (roughly 97% of CD4 and 80% to 90% of CD8), which suggests that memory was broadly maintained. Because only a couple of donors were included in the study, the extent to which the findings can be generalized is limited. FACS-sorted repertoires could contain abundant contaminating clonotypes from the bulk population, so computational filtering was required. The secondary T-cell response was found to be weaker but faster than the primary response, with a peak reached on day 5 rather than on day 15. A small share of clonotypes was detected in both CD4 and CD8 compartments, with the overlap likely arising from convergent recombination.

Synthesis of TCR cDNA relied on 5'RACE template switching, a step that introduced a universal primer site along with unique molecular identifiers. Priming for cDNA synthesis came from both the TCR alpha and TCR beta constant segments. Two PCR steps were used to amplify libraries, with sample barcodes and sequencing adapters being added in the second step. Sequencing of the libraries was done on either Illumina HiSeq 2500 (2x100 bp) or NovaSeq (2x150 bp). On the authors' methods: Demultiplexing of reads and collapsing into UMI consensus sequences were performed with MIGEC, and V(D)J alignment was carried out with MiXCR. Using edgeR on replicate PBMC samples, clonotypes were called vaccine-responding if FDR was below 0.01 and the log2 fold change was above 5 up to day 15. Each bulk clonotype was labeled CD4 or CD8 based on which sequenced repertoire, CD4 or CD8, contained the clonotype at higher abundance. The public reads were reprocessed in TCRdb via fastp at Q25 and MiXCR, keeping in-frame beta chains. Records with the same CDR3 protein are collapsed into one entry carrying the most frequent genes and DNA. These V and J calls derive from TCRdb rather than the authors' analysis. Here the sample has hundreds of thousands of distinct CDR3 sequences; 17% occur a single time. The top ten constitute 15% to 20% of the sample.

From the cysteine through the phenylalanine, the CDR3 covers 14 amino acids. The entry retains the CDR3 DNA only, 42 bases that are in frame from base 1. Trimming costs V 0 bases and J 8 bases, and their ends lie 12 bases apart. Sequences SGHRS (CDR1) and YFSETQ (CDR2) are obtained from the germline V gene. For this clonotype: Its antigen is currently not known. Base qualities are missing; no much larger clone stands one base away.

The treatment or condition label for this specimen denotes: live attenuated yellow fever vaccine strain. Two biological replicates of bulk PBMCs were collected at each blood-draw timepoint. PBMCs were isolated from peripheral blood using a standard Ficoll-Paque protocol. RNA was extracted with TriZol from bulk PBMCs, CD4 and CD8 fractions, and dextramer-positive and dextramer-negative fractions. The rearrangement combines TRBV5-1 with TRBJ2-1; perhaps TRBD1 is the D gene, with 5 bases matching. The sequence was collected from a man between 18 and 35 years old who received the YFV17D yellow fever vaccine. The source material was PBMCs, sampled 4 to 5 days after the first yellow fever vaccination. The sequenced DNA: TGCGCCAGCAGCTTGGAGACAGCTCCGGATGAGCAGTTCTTC. This gives the protein CASSLETAPDEQFF.